This paragraph reports one T cell receptor (beta chain). Original methodology: Counts of nucleated cells, estimated from reference gene primer amplification, were obtained. This table comes from immunoSEQ multiplex PCR, and its TCRdb copy is limited to in-frame clones, with some not included. The V and J calls and clone size come from that table; D and trimming were worked out from the DNA. The sample holds about 340,000 clones; 80% to 95% are singletons and the top ten take under 20%. Donors in Cohort 3 who had recovered were those with two negative PCRs, healthcare professional clearance, or resolution of their symptoms. This entry is derived from a study of blood T cell repertoires in COVID-19. Turning to the study itself: COVID-19 samples from acute and convalescent phases originated in the United States, Italy and Spain. Nucleic acid was either cDNA or gDNA, and it came from T cells, B-cell-depleted T cells, or PBMCs.

Germline V lookup: CDR1 SGHRS, CDR2 YFSETQ. The V gene end was trimmed by 5 bases and the J gene end by 0 bases; junction bases not matched to a gene: 9. This CDR3 is 16 amino acids long. The sequenced material came from PBMCs or T cells enriched from blood (not recorded which). The receptor was derived from a woman aged 25 to 39 who had recovered from COVID-19. The chain uses TRBV5-1 and TRBJ2-5; 8 bases are shared with TRBD2. CDR3 loop: CASRRTRGGYQETQYF. The CDR3, as DNA: TGCGCCAGCAGGAGGACTCGCGGGGGGTACCAAGAGACCCAGTACTTC.